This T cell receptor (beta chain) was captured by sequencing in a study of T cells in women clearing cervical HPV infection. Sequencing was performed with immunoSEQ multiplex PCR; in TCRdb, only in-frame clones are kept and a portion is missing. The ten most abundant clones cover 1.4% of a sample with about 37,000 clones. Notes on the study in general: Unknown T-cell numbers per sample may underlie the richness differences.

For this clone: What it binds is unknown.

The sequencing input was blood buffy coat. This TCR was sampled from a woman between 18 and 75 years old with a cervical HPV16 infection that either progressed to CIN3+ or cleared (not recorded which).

CDR3 amino acids: CSAREMRGLETQYF. The sequenced CDR3 bases are TGCAGTGCTAGAGAAATGCGCGGGTTGGAGACC. J is TRBJ2-5 and V is TRBV20-1; D is possibly TRBD2 (5 bases). The CDR3 end lies 3 residues beyond the end of the read and is filled in from the germline J gene. Germline V gene data show CDR1 as DFQATT and CDR2 as SNEGSKA (reference sequence). The ends were cut back, 0 bases at V and 5 bases at J, with 13 bases in the middle. CDR3 size: 14 residues.